What follows describes a single T cell receptor (beta chain). This clone was recorded a few times. No cognate antigen has been identified for it. Nothing much larger sits one base from this clone, and base qualities are not available. Using the immunoSEQ assay, TCRB CDR3 regions were amplified from approximately 2.1 micrograms of genomic DNA, or from all available DNA when less than that was on hand. For multiplex PCR, 60 forward primers for TCR V beta segments and 13 reverse primers for J beta segments were used. To estimate the number of reads per starting template, synthetic control templates were added to each sample at limiting dilution. Sequencing produced 87 bp reads on the Illumina HiSeq System. The authors' analysis ran thus. To remove PCR and sequencing errors, closely related sequences were merged with a nearest neighbor algorithm. TCR overlap was defined as the percentage of unique tumor TCR beta sequences that were also found in the peripheral blood of the same patient. TCRdb stores this immuneACCESS table with in-frame sequences only. Part of the clones is absent; in the studies checked, under half of the shortfall reflects unresolved V genes, and no reason is known for the rest. V, J and clone size were drawn from that table, and D and trimming were deduced from the DNA. The sample table records roughly 87,000 clones; 83% of these occur just once. Under 8% of the sample rests with the top ten.

The sample's time point label, in plain terms: after dendritic cell vaccination, including at tumor progression/relapse. Patients were selected for having adequate residual fresh-frozen tumor tissue and more than two years of available survival data. Although molecular status otherwise differed among the glioblastoma patients, no patient had an isocitrate dehydrogenase mutation. PBMC collection took place before vaccination, two weeks after the third vaccination, and at tumor progression if progression occurred. The Qiagen DNeasy Blood extraction Kit was used to extract genomic DNA. The germline V gene (reference sequence) supplies CDR1 LNHDA and CDR2 SQIVND. Trimming takes 7 bases from V and 7 bases from J, and the germline ends sit 14 bases apart. The CDR3 contains 14 residues, cysteine and phenylalanine counted. Solely the CDR3 DNA is kept, with 42 bases framed from the first base. This record comes from a study of glioma-infiltrating T cells after dendritic cell vaccination (dated by TCRdb to about 2016). About the investigation overall: The cohort comprised roughly 15 glioblastoma patients from Phase I and II dendritic cell vaccination trials, 9 newly diagnosed and 6 with recurrent disease. Between the early 2000s and the early 2010s, the patients were given dendritic cell vaccination pulsed with autologous tumor lysate. The vaccine consisted of monocyte-derived dendritic cells cultured about seven days with IL-4 and GM-CSF, then pulsed overnight with autologous tumor lysate. Patients received three intradermal dendritic cell vaccine injections at biweekly intervals in the arm below the axilla. Tumor-infiltrating lymphocyte content was quantified and tumor and blood repertoires were compared in dendritic cell-vaccinated glioblastoma patients by deep sequencing of TCR beta CDR3 regions. Survival after dendritic cell vaccination was correlated with TCR sequencing metrics, including TIL content and tumor-blood repertoire overlap. Study-wide findings and limitations: The TCR overlap response model with three groups was called speculative and said to need prospective validation. TCR clonality showed no direct relationship with survival, which suggests that a diverse polyclonal response may be important. After dendritic cell vaccination, a higher estimated pretreatment TIL content predicted longer time to progression and longer overall survival. The cohort was small and heterogeneous, few patients had complete blood and tumor sets, and even fewer had initial-recurrent tumor pairs.

The clonotype comes from a human donor with glioblastoma. This sample comprised blood, obtained after dendritic cell vaccination. The sequence joins TRBV19 to TRBJ1-6; TRBD1 is perhaps the D gene, given 5 matching bases. The CDR3 protein: CASNGWQGNSPLHF. The sequenced DNA: TGTGCCAGTAATGGTTGGCAGGGAAATTCACCCCTCCACTTT.